A single sample is the source of the 5 T cell receptor beta chains below, sequenced in a study of blood T cell repertoires in COVID-19. The protocol was immunoSEQ multiplex PCR, while the TCRdb copy is restricted to in-frame clones and leaves out a portion. The sample has about 59,000 clones; 80% to 95% are singletons. Sequencing used peripheral blood. The receptors stem from a man older than 75 with acute or convalescent COVID-19.

This chain connects TRBV7-9 to TRBJ2-1, with 9 bases aligning to TRBD2. The junction had 11 bases not matched to a gene; V was cut back by 1 base and J by 4 bases. Per germline, CDR1 SEHNR and CDR2 FQNEAQ (reference sequence). The CDR3 consists of 18 residues. CDR3 amino acids: CASSLGRGSGGPYNEQFF. The CDR3 DNA reads as TGTGCCAGCAGCTTAGGGCGCGGCAGCGGGGGGCCTTACAATGAGCAGTTCTTC.

The chain couples TRBV6-5 to TRBJ1-2; 9 bases agree with TRBD1. Looked up from germline, CDR1 is MNHEY and CDR2 is SVGAGI. V gave up 4 bases and J gave up 6 bases; unmatched junction bases: 6. The CDR3 runs to 14 residues. The CDR3 reads CASSSTDRGHGYTF. The CDR3 DNA sequence: TGTGCCAGCAGTTCCACGGACAGGGGACATGGCTACACCTTC.

J is TRBJ2-1 and V is TRBV19; TRBD2 aligns across 8 bases. Germline-derived CDR1 and CDR2 are LNHDA and SQIVND (reference sequence). The V and J ends lost 7 bases and 0 bases, in that order; junction bases with no gene match: 20. The CDR3 has 20 residues. The CDR3 DNA reads as TGTGCCAGTAATGCATCCCCTGGGAGCGGGAGATACCACTCCTACAATGAGCAGTTCTTC. As protein: CASNASPGSGRYHSYNEQFF.

The CDR3 DNA reads TGTGCCAGCAGTACCCGCCAGGATACGCAGTATTTT. The encoded protein is CASSTRQDTQYF. J is TRBJ2-3 and V is TRBV28; no clear D. Germline V gives CDR1 MDHEN, CDR2 SYDVKM. The CDR3 is 12 amino acids. V was pared by 5 bases and J by 6 bases, with 9 bases between.

The chain is built from TRBV15 and TRBJ1-6, with 9 nucleotides matching TRBD1. Germline loops: CDR1 LNHNV, CDR2 YYDKDF (reference sequence). The V gene end was trimmed by 0 bases and the J gene end by 7 bases; junction bases not matched to a gene: 7. This CDR3 has 17 amino acids. The CDR3 reads CATSREYGQGYNSPLHF. As DNA, the CDR3 is TGTGCCACCAGCAGAGAATACGGACAGGGGTACAATTCACCCCTCCACTTT.